These 27 T cell receptor beta chains were all obtained from the same sample, sequenced in a study of blood T cell repertoires in COVID-19. Produced via immunoSEQ multiplex PCR; TCRdb's table is partial and in-frame only. The sample carries over 600,000 clones, approximately 90% recorded once. Sequencing was done on a sample of peripheral blood. The receptors come from a woman aged 18 to 35 with acute or convalescent COVID-19.

This clone was counted once. This chain uses TRBV7-2 with TRBJ1-6; 10 bases line up with TRBD1. The CDR3 is 15 amino acids. Per germline, CDR1 SGHTA and CDR2 FQGNSA. V shed 5 bases, J shed 8 bases, and the junction held 6 bases outside the gene matches. CDR3 bases: TGTGCCAGCAGCCGCGACAGGGGGCGTGATTCACCCCTCCACTTT. This gives the protein CASSRDRGRDSPLHF. Using reference TRBV7-2 and TRBJ1-6 for the parts outside the CDR3, the full variable domain is GAGVSQSPSNKVTEKGKDVELRCDPISGHTALYWYRQSLGQGLEFLIYFQGNSAPDKSGLPSDRFSAERTGGSVSTLTIQRTQQEDSAVYLCASSRDRGRDSPLHFGNGTRLTVT.

CDR3 nucleotide sequence: TGTGCCAGCAACAACAGGGCGGAGACCCAGTACTTC. Residues: CASNNRAETQYF. The rearrangement uses TRBV13 and TRBJ2-5; D might be TRBD1 (6 bases). CDR1 and CDR2 (germline): PRHDT, FYEKMQ (reference sequence). Trimming removed 7 bases from V and 5 bases from J, with 11 bases in between. The CDR3 covers 12 residues.

The V call is TRBV6-2 or TRBV6-3, the J call TRBJ1-1; D gene unclear. The CDR3 contains 12 residues. Germline CDR1 is MNHEY and CDR2 is SVGEGT. Trimming left V 4 bases short and J 11 bases short, with 14 bases between. The CDR3 region has the DNA TGTGCCAGCAGTTTACAAGGAGGGCCGGCTTTCTTT. It encodes CASSLQGGPAFF.

Comments on this clone: In the same sample, other DNA sequences code for this CDR3. J is TRBJ1-1 and V is TRBV9, with no clear D. Trimming took off 0 bases at V and 4 bases at J, with 13 bases between the two ends. Germline loops: CDR1 SGDLS, CDR2 YYNGEE. This CDR3 contains 15 residues. The chain's CDR3 is CASSVGATGGTEAFF. CDR3 DNA: TGTGCCAGCAGCGTAGGAGCCACGGGTGGCACTGAAGCTTTCTTT.

The chain has TRBV30 and TRBJ1-2; 8 bases are shared with TRBD1. Per the germline V gene, CDR1 is GTSNPN and CDR2 is SVGIG (reference sequence). There are 13 residues in the CDR3. J was trimmed by 3 bases and V by 5 bases; bases with no gene match: 5. CDR3: CAWVQGADYGYTF. The CDR3 bases are TGTGCCTGGGTCCAGGGGGCCGACTATGGCTACACCTTC.

DNA of the CDR3: TGTGCCAGCAGCCGGACGACAGGGGGAGAGACTGAAGCTTTCTTT. Translated: CASSRTTGGETEAFF. This chain uses TRBV6-5 with TRBJ1-1; 9 bases fit TRBD1. The CDR3 has 15 residues. J gave up 5 bases and V 6 bases, and 10 bases lay outside the gene matches. CDR1 is MNHEY and CDR2 is SVGAGI in the germline V gene.

This chain joins TRBV28 and TRBJ2-1, with TRBD1 as a possible D gene (5 bases). The CDR3 spans 14 residues. The germline V gene encodes CDR1 MDHEN and CDR2 SYDVKM. V was shortened by 11 bases and J by 5 bases, with 19 bases between the two germline ends. CDR3 sequence (DNA): TGTGCCGCCGAGTTAGGGGCCCCTAACAATGAGCAGTTCTTC. Translation gives CAAELGAPNNEQFF.

The table lists this clone with a few counts. V is TRBV4-1 and J is TRBJ2-7; tentative D call: TRBD2 (6 bases). This CDR3 comprises 15 residues. Trimming removed 4 bases from V and 2 bases from J, with 15 bases in between. The germline V gene has CDR1 MGHRA and CDR2 YSYEKL. In nucleotides, the CDR3 is TGCGCCAGCAGCCGCCTAGTGGGGACTGCCTACGAGCAGTACTTC. It yields the protein CASSRLVGTAYEQYF.

The gene calls are TRBV3-1 (or the pseudogene TRBV3-2) and TRBJ1-1; 11 positions match TRBD1. With V trimmed by 4 bases and J by 4 bases, 8 bases remained unmatched. The CDR3 consists of 16 residues. Germline V lookup: CDR1 LGHDT, CDR2 YNNKEL (reference sequence). The CDR3 DNA is TGTGCCAGCAGCCGCGGACAGGGGGCAATTGGCACTGAAGCTTTCTTT. This codes for CASSRGQGAIGTEAFF.

The chain has TRBV4-1 and TRBJ1-5, with 7 bases identical to TRBD1. This CDR3 has 16 amino acids. From germline, CDR1 is MGHRA and CDR2 YSYEKL. V shed 8 bases, J shed 4 bases, and the junction held 14 bases outside the gene matches. CDR3 sequence: CASAMTGTDRNQPQHF. CDR3 nucleotide sequence: TGCGCCAGCGCCATGACCGGGACAGACAGGAATCAGCCCCAGCATTTT.

The chain combines TRBV30 with TRBJ1-3; D perhaps matches TRBD1 (6 bases). This CDR3 spans 17 amino acids. Germline values: CDR1 GTSNPN, CDR2 SVGIG (reference sequence). V was pared by 2 bases and J by 0 bases, with 17 bases between. The CDR3 DNA follows: TGTGCCTGGAGTCCACAGGGCGGGGGCCTCTCTGGAAACACCATATATTTT. Protein sequence: CAWSPQGGGLSGNTIYF.

The rearrangement uses TRBV7-9 and TRBJ1-2, with 10 bases that match TRBD1. V gave up 7 bases and J gave up 4 bases; unmatched junction bases: 9. Germline CDR1 is SEHNR and CDR2 is FQNEAQ (reference sequence). The CDR3 totals 15 residues. CDR3 bases: TGTGCCAGCATCCTCCCGGACAGGGGGATCTATGGCTACACCTTC. Protein: CASILPDRGIYGYTF.

This rearrangement joins TRBV5-1 to TRBJ2-3, with D tentatively TRBD1 (5 bases). The CDR3 has 15 residues. The germline V and J ends were trimmed by 2 bases and 1 base, with 11 bases remaining between them. The germline gives CDR1 SGHRS, CDR2 YFSETQ. CDR3 sequence: CASSLGARGTDTQYF. CDR3 DNA sequence: TGCGCCAGCAGCTTAGGGGCCAGGGGCACAGATACGCAGTATTTT.

For this clone: Other DNA sequences in this sample translate to the same CDR3. The CDR3 DNA reads TGTGCCAGCAGTTTGAGTGTAGATCAGCCCCAGCATTTT. Its translation is CASSLSVDQPQHF. This chain joins TRBV27 and TRBJ1-5; D is ambiguous. Germline V lookup: CDR1 MNHEY, CDR2 SMNVEV (reference sequence). The germline V and J ends were trimmed by 3 bases and 5 bases, with 8 bases remaining between them. The CDR3 spans 13 residues.

The V and J genes are TRBV19 and TRBJ2-5, with 11 bases aligning to TRBD2. With 4 bases clipped from V and 4 bases from J, the junction kept 11 bases outside the gene matches. This CDR3 is built from 17 residues. Germline CDR1 and CDR2: LNHDA and SQIVND (reference sequence). Here the CDR3 reads CASSRGTSGDLGETQYF. Written as DNA, the CDR3 is TGTGCCAGTAGTAGGGGGACTAGCGGAGACCTGGGAGAGACCCAGTACTTC.

The rearrangement links TRBV10-3 to TRBJ1-3; tentative D call: TRBD1 (6 bases). The CDR3 totals 15 residues. The germline V and J ends were trimmed by 1 base and 0 bases, with 7 bases remaining between them. Germline loops: CDR1 ENHRY, CDR2 SYGVKD. CDR3 nucleotides: TGTGCCATCAGTGAGTTGGGGGCCTCTGGAAACACCATATATTTT. The encoded protein is CAISELGASGNTIYF.

This clone was found once. The V and J genes are TRBV18 and TRBJ2-7; a weak D match, TRBD2 (5 bases). Trimming stripped 2 bases from V and 6 bases from J, with 8 bases between. The CDR3 extends over 12 amino acids. CDR1 KGHSH and CDR2 LQKENI come from the germline V gene. The CDR3, as DNA: TGTGCCAGCTCACCAGGCAGCGGCGAGCAGTACTTC. Its protein is CASSPGSGEQYF. The entire variable domain, with the rest obtained from reference TRBV18 and TRBJ2-7, is as follows: NAGVMQNPRHLVRRRGQEARLRCSPMKGHSHVYWYRQLPEEGLKFMVYLQKENIIDESGMPKERFSAEFPKEGPSILRIQQVVRGDSAAYFCASSPGSGEQYFGPGTRLTVT.

The CDR3 spells CASSQAGRAFF. The CDR3 DNA sequence: TGTGCCAGCAGCCAAGCTGGGAGAGCTTTCTTT. This rearrangement joins TRBV14 to TRBJ1-1, with unresolved D. The CDR3 extends over 11 amino acids. V gave up 1 base and J gave up 10 bases, with 7 bases separating them. The germline V gene encodes CDR1 SGHDN and CDR2 FVKESK.

For the CDR3, the DNA is TGTGAACCGGGCCGGGAGGGGAACACTGAAGCTTTCTTT. Amino acid sequence: CEPGREGNTEAFF. The genes are TRBV18 and TRBJ1-1; D ambiguous. CDR1 KGHSH and CDR2 LQKENI come from the germline V gene. CDR3 length: 13 amino acids.

For the CDR3, the DNA is TGTGCCAGCAGAGGGGGGGTAGCAGGGACAACTAATGAAAAACTGTTTTTT. Amino acids: CASRGGVAGTTNEKLFF. V gene TRBV6-4 combines with J gene TRBJ1-4; D is possibly TRBD1 (6 bases). Deletions cut 6 bases from V and 0 bases from J, with 17 bases between. The CDR3 is 17 residues long. CDR1 is MRHNA, CDR2 SNTAGT, per germline.

Comments on this clone: The same CDR3 arises from other DNA sequences in this sample as well. The chain joins TRBV5-1 to TRBJ1-1; no clear D gene. Germline loops: CDR1 SGHRS, CDR2 YFSETQ. Trimming left V 4 bases short and J 5 bases short, with 12 bases between. The CDR3 has 13 amino acids. The CDR3 here is CASSGEGGTEAFF. CDR3 sequence (DNA): TGCGCCAGCAGCGGGGAGGGTGGGACTGAAGCTTTCTTT.

The V gene is TRBV2, the J gene TRBJ2-7; 8 nucleotides align to TRBD2. CDR1 and CDR2 from the germline V gene are SNHLY and FYNNEI. The CDR3 runs 15 residues. The V and J ends lost 5 bases and 2 bases, in that order; junction bases with no gene match: 8. The CDR3 DNA is TGTGCCAGCAGTCTAAACTCGGGGGGGACCTACGAGCAGTACTTC. It yields the protein CASSLNSGGTYEQYF.

This clone was seen ten or more times. The chain joins TRBV10-2 to TRBJ2-7; TRBD1 aligns across 7 bases. Germline CDR1 reads WSHSY; CDR2 reads SAAADI. The CDR3 contains 17 residues. After removal of 4 bases from V and 2 bases from J, the junction contained 14 bases not matched to a gene. CDR3 coding DNA: TGCGCCAGCAGTGCGTTATGGGGGACAGATCCGACCTACGAGCAGTACTTC. Residues: CASSALWGTDPTYEQYF.

This chain joins TRBV14 and TRBJ2-3; the match to TRBD2 covers 7 bases. The CDR3 totals 17 residues. J was trimmed by 1 base and V by 4 bases; bases with no gene match: 11. Germline V CDR1 and CDR2: SGHDN, FVKESK. This chain's CDR3 is CASSPRVSGSRTDTQYF. The DNA of the CDR3 is TGTGCCAGCAGCCCAAGAGTTAGCGGGTCACGCACAGATACGCAGTATTTT.

The chain uses TRBV5-1 and TRBJ1-5; TRBD1 matches 7 bases. The V segment lost 4 bases and the J segment 4 bases; nucleotides outside the gene matches: 11. Germline CDR1 and CDR2: SGHRS and YFSETQ. CDR3 length: 16 residues. The CDR3 region has the DNA TGCGCCAGCAGCCCTGACTGGACAGGACCGAATCAGCCCCAGCATTTT. Translating gives CASSPDWTGPNQPQHF.

This chain connects TRBV2 to TRBJ1-1; D possibly corresponds to TRBD1 (5 bases). CDR1 and CDR2 from the germline V gene are SNHLY and FYNNEI. CDR3 length: 11 residues. V was clipped by 11 bases and J by 11 bases, with 18 bases between them. The CDR3 nucleotides are TGTGCCGCTCAGGGTCCCGAACTGGCTTTCTTT. Protein product: CAAQGPELAFF.

The CDR3 region has the DNA TGTGCCAGCAGTGATGGACAGCACTACGAGCAGTACTTC. This translates into CASSDGQHYEQYF. The rearrangement joins TRBV6-4 to TRBJ2-7, with a possible D match to TRBD1 (6 bases). V gave up 3 bases and J gave up 3 bases, with 9 bases separating them. The CDR3 consists of 13 residues. Germline V lookup: CDR1 MRHNA, CDR2 SNTAGT.